The 11 T cell receptor beta chains in this list originate from one sample, sequenced in a study of cytomegalovirus exposure and HLA in healthy donors. The PCR employed 60 Vbeta primers together with 13 Jbeta primers. The repertoire was sequenced with immunoSEQ multiplex PCR; TCRdb's copy has only in-frame clones and lacks some. The table lists approximately 110,000 clones, approximately 80% of them singletons. The sample comprised PBMCs. These TCRs come from a human donor in good health.

This chain joins TRBV2 and TRBJ2-3, with D possibly TRBD2 on 5 matching bases. Trimming took off 4 bases at V and 12 bases at J, with 14 bases between the two ends. The CDR3 runs to 12 residues. Germline assignment: CDR1 SNHLY and CDR2 FYNNEI. The DNA of the CDR3 is TGTGCCAGCAGTGCGGACTCCCCAAATCAGTATTTT. Translating it yields CASSADSPNQYF.

CDR3 protein: CASSLRPVTGSFSGNTIYF. CDR3 nucleotides: TGTGCCAGCAGTTTAAGGCCGGTGACAGGGTCTTTCTCTGGAAACACCATATATTTT. This chain uses TRBV28 with TRBJ1-3; 7 bases align to TRBD1. Germline V gives CDR1 MDHEN, CDR2 SYDVKM. V gave up 2 bases and J gave up 0 bases; unmatched junction bases: 13. The CDR3 totals 19 residues.

The J gene is TRBJ2-7, the V gene TRBV28; tentative D call: TRBD2 (6 bases). Trimming left V 10 bases short and J 5 bases short, with 18 bases between. CDR3 length: 13 amino acids. CDR1 is MDHEN and CDR2 is SYDVKM in the germline V gene. The CDR3 reads CATSGAGRNEQYF. The CDR3 nucleotides are TGTGCCACCTCTGGGGCAGGGAGGAACGAGCAGTACTTC. The full variable domain, in which reference TRBV28 and TRBJ2-7 provide the parts outside the CDR3, is DVKVTQSSRYLVKRTGEKVFLECVQDMDHENMFWYRQDPGLGLRLIYFSYDVKMKEKGDIPEGYSVSREKKERFSLILESASTNQTSMYLCATSGAGRNEQYFGPGTRLTVT.

This chain links TRBV19 with TRBJ2-3; 12 positions match TRBD2. This CDR3 has 16 amino acids. The ends lost 4 bases at V and 3 bases at J; junction bases unmatched: 5. Germline assignment: CDR1 LNHDA and CDR2 SQIVND (reference sequence). The CDR3 DNA is TGTGCCAGTAGTAGAGGACTAGCGGGGTGGACAGATACGCAGTATTTT. It is translated as CASSRGLAGWTDTQYF.

The chain carries TRBV6-6 and TRBJ1-4; 7 bases fit TRBD1. Per germline, CDR1 MNHNY and CDR2 SVGAGI (reference sequence). With V trimmed by 6 bases and J by 4 bases, 5 bases remained unmatched. The CDR3 has 14 residues. The CDR3 here is CASRGGQLNEKLFF. CDR3 sequence (DNA): TGTGCCAGCAGAGGGGGACAGCTTAATGAAAAACTGTTTTTT.

There are a few counts of this clone. Different DNA sequences within this sample yield the same CDR3. The chain recombines TRBV5-6 with TRBJ1-5, with a tentative D call TRBD1 (5 bases). Between the trimmed V and J ends, which lost 5 bases and 6 bases, there was a span of 12 bases. Looked up from germline, CDR1 is SGHDT and CDR2 is YYEEEE. The CDR3 totals 13 residues. CDR3 residues: CASSPGGRQPQHF. The CDR3 DNA follows: TGTGCCAGCAGTCCCGGGGGACGTCAGCCCCAGCATTTT.

The V and J genes are TRBV2 and TRBJ1-1, with 7 nucleotides matching TRBD1. The CDR3 covers 13 residues. Germline V gene data show CDR1 as SNHLY and CDR2 as FYNNEI. After removal of 6 bases from V and 4 bases from J, the junction contained 5 bases not matched to a gene. CDR3 coding DNA: TGTGCCAGCAGCCAACAGGGGAGCACTGAAGCTTTCTTT. Amino acids: CASSQQGSTEAFF.

The gene calls are TRBV11-3 and TRBJ2-3, with D perhaps matching TRBD2 (6 bases). Germline CDR1 reads SGHNT; CDR2 reads YENEEA. The CDR3 consists of 15 residues. The V end was cut by 6 bases, the J end by 2 bases, with 15 bases between. In DNA form, the CDR3 reads TGTGCCAGCAGAGATGCCCGGGAGCTCACAGATACGCAGTATTTT. Translation gives CASRDARELTDTQYF.

The J gene is TRBJ2-3, the V gene TRBV5-5; maybe TRBD1 (5 bases). Germline V CDR1 and CDR2: SGHKS, YYEKEE (reference sequence). This CDR3 is 13 amino acids long. The germline V and J ends were trimmed by 2 bases and 4 bases, with 8 bases remaining between them. In nucleotides, the CDR3 is TGTGCCAGCAGCTTCACAGGATCAGATACGCAGTATTTT. Residues: CASSFTGSDTQYF.

The chain carries TRBV2 and TRBJ1-2; unclear D gene. Trimming cost V 0 bases and J 8 bases, with 7 bases left between them. This CDR3 is built from 12 residues. Germline V CDR1 and CDR2: SNHLY, FYNNEI. The CDR3 sequence is CASSEAAWGYTF. In DNA, the CDR3 is TGTGCCAGCAGTGAAGCGGCTTGGGGCTACACCTTC.

The CDR3 loop reads CASSQGLSGAETQYF. The DNA of the CDR3 is TGTGCCAGCAGCCAGGGACTGTCCGGGGCGGAGACCCAGTACTTC. This chain connects TRBV13 to TRBJ2-5; TRBD2 is a possible D gene (6 bases). The V gene's germline CDR1 is PRHDT and CDR2 FYEKMQ (reference sequence). The CDR3 contains 15 residues. Between the trimmed V and J ends, which lost 5 bases and 5 bases, there was a span of 18 bases.